Listed here are 13 T cell receptor beta chains from one sample, sequenced in a study of blood T cells in healthy people across ages. Primers used in a second PCR of roughly 6 to 11 cycles were a sample-barcoded 5' primer and a J-beta primer mix. TCRdb reprocessed the 5' RACE reads via MiXCR and lists one record per CDR3 protein. The data contain about 670,000 distinct CDR3 sequences, 35% to 50% of them singletons. Sequencing was performed on blood. These receptors were taken from a man of 80 years or more in good health.

V and J are TRBV7-2 and TRBJ2-7; 7 nucleotides match TRBD1. Per the germline V gene, CDR1 is SGHTA and CDR2 is FQGNSA. The CDR3 has 13 residues. Trimming took 5 bases from V and 4 from J; bases not matched to a gene: 5. As DNA, the CDR3 is TGTGCCAGCAGCGAGTACAGGGGATACGAGCAGTACTTC. Encoded protein: CASSEYRGYEQYF.

The chain has TRBV20-1 and TRBJ2-4; a weak D match, TRBD1 (5 bases). The CDR3 is made up of 14 amino acids. The V gene's germline CDR1 is DFQATT and CDR2 SNEGSKA (reference sequence). The V and J ends lost 6 bases and 0 bases respectively, with 12 bases between them. CDR3 nucleotides: TGCAGTGCCTTCCTGACAGAAGCCAAAAACATTCAGTACTTC. It translates to CSAFLTEAKNIQYF.

The chain employs TRBV6-5 and TRBJ2-1; 9 nucleotides agree with TRBD2. The CDR3 is made up of 16 amino acids. Germline V lookup: CDR1 MNHEY, CDR2 SVGAGI. Losses at the gene ends were 6 bases for V and 7 bases for J; bases not matched to a gene: 13. CDR3 loop: CASRETLAGASNEQFF. The CDR3 DNA is TGTGCCAGCAGGGAAACCTTAGCGGGAGCTTCTAATGAGCAGTTCTTC.

This clonotype has just a few counts. The V call is TRBV6-2 or TRBV6-3, the J call TRBJ2-1; D gene unclear. V lost 0 bases, J lost 12 bases, and 9 bases lay in between. CDR1 is MNHEY and CDR2 is SVGEGT in the germline V gene. The CDR3 runs to 12 residues. The CDR3 here is CASSYSMVGQFF. The CDR3 DNA follows: TGTGCCAGCAGTTACTCGATGGTAGGGCAGTTCTTC.

This clonotype was counted between two and nine times. The chain combines TRBV12-3 or TRBV12-4 with TRBJ1-2; tentatively, D is TRBD1 (5 bases). V was trimmed by 3 bases and J by 4 bases, leaving 9 bases between them. CDR3 size: 13 residues. In DNA, the CDR3 is TGTGCCAGCAGTTTTAGGGGACGCTATGGCTACACCTTC. It is translated as CASSFRGRYGYTF.

This clonotype was detected only a few times. The chain employs TRBV7-9 and TRBJ2-7, with 7 bases fitting TRBD2. CDR1 and CDR2 from the germline V gene are SEHNR and FQNEAQ (reference sequence). After removal of 2 bases from V and 0 bases from J, the junction contained 7 bases not matched to a gene. The CDR3 consists of 16 residues. The CDR3 DNA reads as TGTGCCAGCAGCTTAACCGTTCCTAGCGGCTCCTACGAGCAGTACTTC. Its protein is CASSLTVPSGSYEQYF.

The chain couples TRBV29-1 to TRBJ2-7; a possible D gene is TRBD1 (5 bases). Germline CDR1 is SQVTM and CDR2 is ANQGSEA. Deletions cut 4 bases from V and 7 bases from J, with 14 bases between. The CDR3 extends over 12 amino acids. CDR3 in amino acids: CSVGTPGNEQYF. CDR3 nucleotide sequence: TGCAGCGTTGGGACCCCAGGGAATGAGCAGTACTTC.

Turning to this clonotype: This may come from a read error, since a much larger clone is one base off. The chain uses TRBV7-2 and TRBJ2-1, with unresolved D. CDR1 and CDR2 from the germline V gene are SGHTA and FQGNSA. V was pared by 4 bases and J by 10 bases, with 17 bases between. This CDR3 spans 14 amino acids. The CDR3 protein is CASSSKPDSYEQFF. CDR3 bases: TGTGCCAGCAGCTCCAAACCAGATTCCTACGAGCAGTTCTTC.

In this sample, this clonotype turned up many times. The chain is built from TRBV6-5 and TRBJ1-5, with a weak D call TRBD1 (5 bases). Germline CDR1 and CDR2: MNHEY and SVGAGI. Trimming took 6 bases from V and 0 from J, leaving 9 bases between them. This CDR3 has 14 amino acids. CDR3 nucleotide sequence: TGTGCCAGCAGGGGACGGAATAGCAATCAGCCCCAGCATTTT. Translation: CASRGRNSNQPQHF.

The rearrangement links TRBV4-1 to TRBJ2-7; 7 bases are shared with TRBD2. The end of the DNA fits TRBJ2-5 better, so the J call may be wrong. Germline CDR1 is MGHRA and CDR2 is YSYEKL. This CDR3 region has 15 residues. The CDR3 DNA sequence: TGCGCCAGCAGCCAAGGACGGGGGGTCGAAGAGACCCAGTACTTC. Residues: CASSQGRGVEETQYF.

The sample holds a few counts of this clonotype. The chain couples TRBV29-1 to TRBJ1-1; D remains unclear. The CDR3 totals 12 residues. CDR1 is SQVTM, CDR2 ANQGSEA, per germline. Deletions cut 5 bases from V and 1 base from J, with 8 bases between. CDR3 residues: CSVSWGNTEAFF. For the CDR3, the DNA is TGCAGCGTTTCATGGGGGAACACTGAAGCTTTCTTT. The variable domain in full, completed from reference TRBV29-1 and TRBJ1-1, reads SAVISQKPSRDICQRGTSLTIQCQVDSQVTMMFWYRQQPGQSLTLIATANQGSEATYESGFVIDKFPISRPNLTFSTLTVSNMSPEDSSIYLCSVSWGNTEAFFGQGTRLTVV.

V and J are TRBV7-9 and TRBJ1-2; TRBD1 matches at 9 bases. Germline trimming cut 5 bases from V and 3 bases from J; bases unmatched to any gene: 7. This CDR3 region has 15 residues. Germline V lookup: CDR1 SEHNR, CDR2 FQNEAQ (reference sequence). The CDR3 loop reads CASSPGQGEHYGYTF. The DNA of the CDR3 is TGTGCCAGCAGCCCGGGACAGGGAGAACACTATGGCTACACCTTC.

The chain uses TRBV7-2 and TRBJ2-1, with TRBD2 matching 11 bases. Looked up from germline, CDR1 is SGHTA and CDR2 is FQGNSA. The CDR3 spans 17 residues. V lost 5 bases and J lost 2; bases outside the gene matches: 8. The CDR3 here is CASSSGLAGLTYNEQFF. CDR3 bases: TGTGCCAGCAGCAGTGGACTAGCGGGCCTAACCTACAATGAGCAGTTCTTC.